The clone carrying this T cell receptor (beta chain) has only one observation. What it binds is unknown. These data come from a study of cytomegalovirus exposure and HLA in healthy donors. General observations from the study: Reportedly, diagnosis of cytomegalovirus status by the classifier showed high specificity and sensitivity. Researchers left out some V segments, among them TRBV6-2 and TRBV6-3, as indistinguishable. Later genetic work tied a missense DCLRE1C variant to beta-chain V and J trimming.

The PCR made use of 60 Vbeta and 13 Jbeta primers. This table comes from immunoSEQ multiplex PCR, and its TCRdb copy is limited to in-frame clones, with some not included. The data contain approximately 220,000 clones, about 75% of them singletons. Trimming shortened V by 7 bases and J by 5 bases, and 12 bases separated the two germline ends. Germline-derived CDR1 and CDR2 are LNHDA and SQIVND (reference sequence). The CDR3 spans 13 residues. The receptor was isolated from a man between 18 and 29 years old in good health and CMV-seronegative. The chain links TRBV19 to TRBJ2-1, with a weak D call TRBD1 (6 bases). The sample taken for sequencing was PBMCs. The CDR3: CASTIGGNNEQFF. The DNA of the CDR3 is TGTGCCAGTACCATAGGGGGAAACAATGAGCAGTTCTTC.